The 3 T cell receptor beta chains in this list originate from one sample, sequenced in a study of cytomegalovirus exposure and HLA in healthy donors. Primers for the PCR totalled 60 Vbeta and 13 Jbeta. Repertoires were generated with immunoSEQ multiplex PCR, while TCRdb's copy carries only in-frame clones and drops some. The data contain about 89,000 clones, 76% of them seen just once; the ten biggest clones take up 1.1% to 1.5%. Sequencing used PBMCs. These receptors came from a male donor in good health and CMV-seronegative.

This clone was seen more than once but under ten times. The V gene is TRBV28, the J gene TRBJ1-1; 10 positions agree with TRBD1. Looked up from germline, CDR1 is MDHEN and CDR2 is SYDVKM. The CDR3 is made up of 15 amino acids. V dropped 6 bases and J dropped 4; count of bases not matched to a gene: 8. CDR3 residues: CASSRTGGVGTEAFF. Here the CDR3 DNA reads TGTGCCAGCAGCCGGACAGGGGGAGTAGGCACTGAAGCTTTCTTT.

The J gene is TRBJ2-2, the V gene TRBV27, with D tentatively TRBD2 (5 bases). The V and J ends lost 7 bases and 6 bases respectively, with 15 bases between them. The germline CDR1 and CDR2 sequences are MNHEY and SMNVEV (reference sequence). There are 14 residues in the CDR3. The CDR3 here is CASIEIGRAGELFF. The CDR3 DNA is TGTGCCAGCATCGAGATAGGGCGGGCCGGGGAGCTGTTTTTT.

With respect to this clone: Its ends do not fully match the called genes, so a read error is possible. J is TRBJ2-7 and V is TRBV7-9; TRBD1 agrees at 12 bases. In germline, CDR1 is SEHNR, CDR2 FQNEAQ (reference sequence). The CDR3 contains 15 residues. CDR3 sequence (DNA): TGTTCCAGCAGCTGGGACAGGGGGCGGACCTACGAGCAGTACTTC. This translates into CSSSWDRGRTYEQYF.